The 16 T cell receptor beta chains below all came from one sample that was sequenced in a study of cytomegalovirus exposure and HLA in healthy donors. Assay used: immunoSEQ multiplex PCR; TCRdb lists only in-frame clones, some missing. This table has fewer than 70,000 clones, approximately 96% appearing once. Sequences were obtained from PBMCs. The origin of the receptors is a man aged 18 to 29 in good health and CMV-seronegative.

This chain uses TRBV21-1 with TRBJ1-5. TRBV21-1 is marked as a pseudogene. The CDR3 contains 20 residues. CDR3 nucleotides: TGTGCCAGCAGCAAACGGATCCGACCGGGGGGTGTATTTGGCAATCAGCCCCAGCATTTT. Its translation: CASSKRIRPGGVFGNQPQHF.

V gene TRBV9 combines with J gene TRBJ1-2; 7 bases align to TRBD1. Germline CDR1 reads SGDLS; CDR2 reads YYNGEE. The V segment lost 2 bases and the J segment 3 bases; nucleotides outside the gene matches: 4. There are 14 residues in the CDR3. In DNA, the CDR3 is TGTGCCAGCAGCGTCCGACAGGGACACTATGGCTACACCTTC. Encoded protein: CASSVRQGHYGYTF.

This chain uses TRBV28 with TRBJ2-5; 7 nucleotides match TRBD1. V lost 9 bases, J lost 4 bases, and 8 bases stayed unmatched. The CDR3 runs to 13 residues. Germline-derived CDR1 and CDR2 are MDHEN and SYDVKM. The chain's CDR3 is CASWDSGGETQYF. Written as DNA, the CDR3 is TGTGCCAGTTGGGACAGTGGGGGAGAGACCCAGTACTTC.

The V gene is TRBV28, the J gene TRBJ2-5, with 11 bases aligning to TRBD2. J gave up 4 bases and V 5 bases, and 6 bases lay outside the gene matches. The CDR3 is 15 residues long. Germline V gene lookup returns CDR1 MDHEN and CDR2 SYDVKM. CDR3 nucleotides: TGTGCCAGCAGTGGACGACTAGCGGGACGAGAGACCCAGTACTTC. Protein sequence: CASSGRLAGRETQYF.

The chain couples TRBV13 to TRBJ2-4; 12 positions agree with TRBD1. The CDR3 consists of 17 residues. J was trimmed by 6 bases and V by 5 bases; bases with no gene match: 11. Per germline, CDR1 PRHDT and CDR2 FYEKMQ (reference sequence). The CDR3 is CASSPRGGQGAGNIQYF. The CDR3 nucleotides are TGTGCCAGCAGCCCCCGGGGGGGACAGGGGGCAGGAAACATTCAGTACTTC.

This clone was counted once. This chain uses TRBV2 with TRBJ2-1; 8 bases agree with TRBD1. Germline CDR1 and CDR2: SNHLY and FYNNEI. The CDR3 sequence is 14 residues long. With V trimmed by 8 bases and J by 4 bases, 7 bases remained unmatched. The chain's CDR3 is CASPRGQEYNEQFF. In DNA, the CDR3 is TGTGCCAGCCCCCGGGGACAGGAATACAATGAGCAGTTCTTC. Variable domain in full (rest from reference TRBV2 and TRBJ2-1): EPEVTQTPSHQVTQMGQEVILRCVPISNHLYFYWYRQILGQKVEFLVSFYNNEISEKSEIFDDQFSVERPDGSNFTLKIRSTKLEDSAMYFCASPRGQEYNEQFFGPGTRLTVL.

This chain links TRBV5-6 with TRBJ2-2, with D perhaps TRBD1 (5 bases). CDR1 SGHDT and CDR2 YYEEEE come from the germline V gene. This CDR3 has 11 residues. V lost 7 bases to trimming and J lost 4 bases, with 5 bases between them. CDR3: CASGATGELFF. The CDR3, as DNA: TGTGCCAGCGGGGCCACCGGGGAGCTGTTTTTT.

The V call is TRBV7-9, the J call TRBJ1-1; D remains ambiguous. The CDR3 contains 12 residues. Germline CDR1 reads SEHNR; CDR2 reads FQNEAQ (reference sequence). With 1 base removed from V and 7 bases from J, the gap between germline ends came to 7 bases. The CDR3 sequence: CASSLGRNEAFF. The CDR3 DNA sequence: TGTGCCAGCAGCTTAGGTAGAAATGAAGCTTTCTTT.

J is TRBJ2-7 and V is TRBV19, with 7 bases matching TRBD1. The CDR3 runs to 15 residues. With V trimmed by 10 bases and J by 0 bases, 12 bases remained unmatched. Germline CDR1 reads LNHDA; CDR2 reads SQIVND (reference sequence). CDR3 nucleotides: TGTGCCACCAAGAGTCACCGGGACAGCTCCTACGAGCAGTACTTC. This codes for CATKSHRDSSYEQYF.

The rearrangement uses TRBV27 and TRBJ2-1; D is uncertain. The CDR3 contains 14 residues. V was shortened by 2 bases and J by 4 bases, with 9 bases between the two germline ends. Germline V gene data show CDR1 as MNHEY and CDR2 as SMNVEV (reference sequence). CDR3 nucleotides: TGTGCCAGCAGTTTAGCATCTAATTACAATGAGCAGTTCTTC. Translating it yields CASSLASNYNEQFF.

DNA for the CDR3: TGTTCTCGTACCGGGGAGCTGTTTTTT. This codes for CSRTGELFF. The chain is built from TRBV21-1 and TRBJ2-2; the D call in the table, TRBD2, was not verified against the DNA. TRBV21-1 is labeled a pseudogene. This CDR3 comprises 9 residues.

The chain has TRBV19 and TRBJ1-2; 10 bases align to TRBD1. The CDR3 loop spans 15 amino acids. The trim removed 4 bases at V and 4 bases at J, leaving 6 bases unmatched. Looked up from germline, CDR1 is LNHDA and CDR2 is SQIVND (reference sequence). For the CDR3, the DNA is TGTGCCAGTAGTACCTCGACAGGGGGCCTCTATGGCTACACCTTC. Translating it yields CASSTSTGGLYGYTF.

On this clone: The same CDR3 also results from other DNA sequences found in this sample. The CDR3 is CASGSGTYEQYF. DNA for the CDR3: TGTGCCAGCGGGAGCGGAACCTACGAGCAGTACTTC. V is TRBV2 and J is TRBJ2-7; D might be TRBD2 (5 bases). The CDR3 extends over 12 amino acids. Between the trimmed V and J ends, which lost 8 bases and 2 bases, there was a span of 10 bases. Germline V CDR1 and CDR2: SNHLY, FYNNEI.

V is TRBV4-1 and J is TRBJ2-7; 9 bases are shared with TRBD2. The germline V gene encodes CDR1 MGHRA and CDR2 YSYEKL. V lost 0 bases and J lost 2; bases outside the gene matches: 5. The CDR3 has 16 amino acids. CDR3 in DNA: TGCGCCAGCAGCCAAGATACGGCGGGAGGGACCTACGAGCAGTACTTC. This gives the protein CASSQDTAGGTYEQYF.

The chain uses TRBV25-1 and TRBJ2-2; tentatively, D is TRBD2 (5 bases). CDR1 MGHDK and CDR2 SYGVNS come from the germline V gene. Trimming removed 8 bases from V and 2 bases from J, with 6 bases in between. The CDR3 covers 12 residues. CDR3 DNA: TGTGCCAGCGGGAGTAACACCGGGGAGCTGTTTTTT. It translates to CASGSNTGELFF.

This chain uses TRBV19 with TRBJ1-4; D uncertain. The V gene's germline CDR1 is LNHDA and CDR2 SQIVND (reference sequence). The CDR3 loop spans 14 amino acids. V was pared by 3 bases and J by 7 bases, with 12 bases between. CDR3 DNA sequence: TGTGCCAGTAGTATTGGCGGGCCGGGTGAAAAACTGTTTTTT. Protein product: CASSIGGPGEKLFF. Full variable domain (remainder filled in from reference TRBV19 and TRBJ1-4): DGGITQSPKYLFRKEGQNVTLSCEQNLNHDAMYWYRQDPGQGLRLIYYSQIVNDFQKGDIAEGYSVSREKKESFPLTVTSAQKNPTAFYLCASSIGGPGEKLFFGSGTQLSVL.